This passage covers 8 T cell receptor beta chains from one sample sequenced in a study of T-cell reconstitution after alpha-beta-depleted transplantation in children. Unique molecular identifiers were incorporated during preparation of the TCRbeta library. TCRdb recomputed calls from the PCR reads with MiXCR, one row per CDR3 protein. The profile shows hundreds of thousands of distinct CDR3 sequences, less than 20% of them singletons. Sequencing used PBMCs, mostly from graft donor cells, obtained 360 days after TCRalphabeta/CD19-depleted stem cell transplant. These receptors were obtained from a male patient under 18 who had a stem cell transplant for acute lymphoblastic leukemia, so the T cells may come from the graft donor.

This clonotype was seen a few times. The chain recombines TRBV13 with TRBJ2-2; D is unclear. Trimming removed 3 bases at V and 6 bases at J, with 23 bases between. The V gene's germline CDR1 is PRHDT and CDR2 FYEKMQ (reference sequence). The CDR3 loop spans 18 amino acids. The CDR3 here is CASSLSRMRAVRPGELFF. DNA for the CDR3: TGTGCCAGCAGCTTGTCCCGAATGAGAGCTGTTCGTCCCGGGGAGCTGTTTTTT.

The V gene is TRBV30, the J gene TRBJ2-4; D may be TRBD1 (6 bases). Germline lookup yields CDR1 GTSNPN and CDR2 SVGIG (reference sequence). This CDR3 comprises 16 residues. V shed 1 base and J shed 0 bases, with 13 bases lying between them. This CDR3 is CAWSARQALAKNIQYF. The CDR3 nucleotides are TGTGCCTGGAGTGCCCGACAGGCTTTAGCCAAAAACATTCAGTACTTC.

V usage is TRBV13 and J usage is TRBJ2-1; D is ambiguous. Trimming took off 1 base at V and 7 bases at J, with 11 bases between the two ends. Germline loops: CDR1 PRHDT, CDR2 FYEKMQ (reference sequence). The CDR3 is 14 amino acids. The CDR3 reads CASSLVDFSNEQFF. The CDR3 DNA sequence: TGTGCCAGCAGCTTAGTCGACTTTTCGAATGAGCAGTTCTTC.

This clonotype was recorded at least ten times. The rearrangement joins TRBV12-3 or TRBV12-4 to TRBJ2-1; 7 bases line up with TRBD2. J lost 8 bases, V lost 5 bases, and 12 bases had no gene match. This CDR3 has 15 amino acids. The CDR3 DNA is TGTGCCAGCAGTCCCTGGGGGACTACTACAGATGAGCAGTTCTTC. Amino acids: CASSPWGTTTDEQFF.

The genes are TRBV5-1 and TRBJ2-5; TRBD2 matches at 14 bases. The germline V gene has CDR1 SGHRS and CDR2 YFSETQ. V shed 0 bases and J 4 bases; nucleotides not matched to a gene: 2. The CDR3 is 16 residues long. DNA for the CDR3: TGCGCCAGCAGCTTGGGACTAGCGGGAGGGCCAGAGACCCAGTACTTC. Translation: CASSLGLAGGPETQYF.

This clonotype was counted a few times. The chain employs TRBV20-1 and TRBJ2-5; D possibly corresponds to TRBD2 (6 bases). The length of the CDR3 is 14 residues. Trimming removed 5 bases from V and 1 base from J, with 14 bases in between. The germline gives CDR1 DFQATT, CDR2 SNEGSKA (reference sequence). CDR3 sequence (DNA): TGCAGTGCTCTCAGCGGGCCCGTCCAAGAGACCCAGTACTTC. Translation gives CSALSGPVQETQYF.

This clonotype was observed a few times. The chain joins TRBV12-3 or TRBV12-4 to TRBJ2-7; tentative D call: TRBD1 (5 bases). V lost 7 bases, J lost 4 bases, and 14 bases lay in between. The CDR3 covers 13 residues. The CDR3 is CASTSAPGYEQYF. As DNA, the CDR3 is TGTGCCAGCACCTCGGCCCCAGGGTACGAGCAGTACTTC.

There are a few counts of this clonotype. The chain links TRBV5-1 to TRBJ2-2, with 7 nucleotides matching TRBD2. Germline values: CDR1 SGHRS, CDR2 YFSETQ. CDR3 length equals 16 residues. Trimming removed 0 bases from V and 2 bases from J; junction bases left unmatched: 4. CDR3 in amino acids: CASSLETSLNTGELFF. CDR3 bases: TGCGCCAGCAGCTTGGAGACTAGCTTAAACACCGGGGAGCTGTTTTTT.